The clone carrying this T cell receptor beta chain was seen a few times. The sample originates from a study of T cells in Graves' hyperthyroidism and ophthalmopathy. TCR beta CDR3 regions were amplified from RNA. The TCR CDR3 first-round RT-PCR relied on the HTBI primer set. TCRdb fed the multiplex PCR reads into MiXCR, producing one record per CDR3 protein. Of around 340,000 distinct CDR3 sequences listed, about 15% are singletons. The CDR3 totals 13 residues. V lost 5 bases to trimming and J lost 6 bases, with 12 bases between them. The sequenced sample consisted of blood. The TCR was taken from a woman aged 25 to 39 with Graves' hyperthyroidism. The gene calls are TRBV12-3 or TRBV12-4 and TRBJ2-3; tentatively, D is TRBD1 (6 bases). DNA of the CDR3: TGTGCCAGCAGTCTCAGGGGCGGGGATACGCAGTATTTT. Translation: CASSLRGGDTQYF.